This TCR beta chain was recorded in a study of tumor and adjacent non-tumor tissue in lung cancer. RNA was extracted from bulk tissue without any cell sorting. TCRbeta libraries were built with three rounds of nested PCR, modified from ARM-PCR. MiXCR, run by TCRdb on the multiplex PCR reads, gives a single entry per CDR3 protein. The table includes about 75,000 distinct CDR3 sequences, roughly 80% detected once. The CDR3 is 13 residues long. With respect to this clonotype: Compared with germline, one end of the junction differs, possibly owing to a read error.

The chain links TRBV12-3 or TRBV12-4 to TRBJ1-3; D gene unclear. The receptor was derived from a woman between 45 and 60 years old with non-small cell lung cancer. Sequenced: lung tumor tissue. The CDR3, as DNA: TGTGCTAGCATCCCCTCCTTTGGAAACACCATATATTTT. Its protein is CASIPSFGNTIYF.